This T cell receptor beta chain was obtained from a study of beta chain features in type 1 diabetes. Overall study results and limits: Type 1 diabetes patients showed a moderate but significant shortening of TCRB CDR3s in all four CD4+ subsets. VDJ junctions sequenced from type 1 diabetes patients showed fewer insertions and more deletions.

To note about this clone: Its antigen is unidentified.

Expressed TCRB transcripts were sequenced, since all the RNA that had been isolated was reverse transcribed. Sequencing was performed with immunoSEQ multiplex PCR; in TCRdb, only in-frame clones are kept and a portion is missing. The sample records about 120,000 clones, roughly 15% being singletons. The CDR3 extends over 14 amino acids. Per germline, CDR1 MNHEY and CDR2 SMNVEV (reference sequence). Trimming removed 0 bases from V and 7 bases from J, with 10 bases in between. The chain has TRBV27 and TRBJ2-1; a weak D match, TRBD1 (5 bases). The sequenced material came from central memory CD4+ T cells from blood. The sequence derives from a man younger than 40 with type 1 diabetes. The CDR3 loop reads CASSLSRQNNEQFF. CDR3 DNA: TGTGCCAGCAGTTTATCGAGACAGAATAATGAGCAGTTCTTC.